This T cell receptor (beta chain) was recorded in a study of blood T cell repertoires in COVID-19. Study context: Collection of acute and convalescent COVID-19 samples took place in the United States, Italy and Spain.

CDR3 length equals 13 residues. The V and J ends lost 3 bases and 7 bases, in that order; junction bases with no gene match: 3. The germline CDR1 and CDR2 sequences are LGHNA and YNFKEQ. TCRdb keeps only in-frame clones here, not all; method: immunoSEQ multiplex PCR. The table has approximately 300,000 clones, around 90% seen once. The sample taken for sequencing was peripheral blood. The TCR sequence derives from a middle-aged woman with acute or convalescent COVID-19. This chain connects TRBV4-2 to TRBJ1-2; 9 bases are a match to TRBD1. CDR3: CASSQNRGLGYTF. CDR3 DNA sequence: TGTGCCAGCAGCCAGAACAGGGGGCTTGGCTACACCTTC.